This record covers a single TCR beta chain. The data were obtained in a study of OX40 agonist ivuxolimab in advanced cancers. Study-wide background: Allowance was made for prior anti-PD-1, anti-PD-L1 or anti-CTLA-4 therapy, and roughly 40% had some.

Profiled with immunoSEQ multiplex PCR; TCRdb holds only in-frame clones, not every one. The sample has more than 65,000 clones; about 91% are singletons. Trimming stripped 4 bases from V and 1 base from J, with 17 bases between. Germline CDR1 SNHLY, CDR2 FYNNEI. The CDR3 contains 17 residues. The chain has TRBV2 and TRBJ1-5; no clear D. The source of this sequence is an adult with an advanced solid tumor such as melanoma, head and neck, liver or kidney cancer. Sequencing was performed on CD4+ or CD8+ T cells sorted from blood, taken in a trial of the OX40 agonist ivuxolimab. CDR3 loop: CASSAPPSGASNQPQHF. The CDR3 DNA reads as TGTGCCAGCAGTGCCCCCCCCTCTGGCGCGAGCAATCAGCCCCAGCATTTT.